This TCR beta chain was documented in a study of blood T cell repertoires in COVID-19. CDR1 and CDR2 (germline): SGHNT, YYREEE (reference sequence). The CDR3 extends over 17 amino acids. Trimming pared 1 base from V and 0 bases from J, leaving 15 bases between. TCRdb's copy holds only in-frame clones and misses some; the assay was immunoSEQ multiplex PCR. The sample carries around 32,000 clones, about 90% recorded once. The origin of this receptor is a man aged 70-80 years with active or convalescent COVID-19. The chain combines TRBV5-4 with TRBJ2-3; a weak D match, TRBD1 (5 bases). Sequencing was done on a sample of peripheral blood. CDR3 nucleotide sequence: TGTGCCAGCAGCTTGTGGGTGGGGCCCTCTAGCACAGATACGCAGTATTTT. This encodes CASSLWVGPSSTDTQYF.